The next 22 T cell receptor beta chains were all read from a single sample in a study of cytomegalovirus exposure and HLA in healthy donors. 13 Jbeta primers and 60 Vbeta primers were used for the PCR. TCRdb's copy holds only in-frame clones and misses some; the assay was immunoSEQ multiplex PCR. The sample yields over 100,000 clones, around nine tenths seen once. Sequenced: PBMCs. Every receptor here comes from a woman aged 30 to 39 in good health and CMV-seronegative.

The V call is TRBV19, the J call TRBJ2-7, with 8 bases lining up with TRBD1. Unmatched junction bases numbered 7, after V lost 6 bases and J lost 6 bases. The germline V gene has CDR1 LNHDA and CDR2 SQIVND (reference sequence). The CDR3 loop spans 13 amino acids. CDR3 DNA sequence: TGTGCCAGTAGAAATCAGGGGGCATTCGAGCAGTACTTC. Its protein product is CASRNQGAFEQYF.

This clone was counted only a few times. The chain links TRBV5-4 to TRBJ2-2; D is undetermined. Germline-derived CDR1 and CDR2 are SGHNT and YYREEE (reference sequence). Trimming took off 2 bases at V and 1 base at J, with 3 bases between the two ends. The CDR3 loop spans 13 amino acids. CDR3 residues: CASSFLNTGELFF. The CDR3 DNA follows: TGTGCCAGCAGCTTCCTGAACACCGGGGAGCTGTTTTTT.

V gene TRBV29-1 combines with J gene TRBJ2-1, with D perhaps TRBD2 (5 bases). CDR1 and CDR2 from the germline V gene are SQVTM and ANQGSEA. This CDR3 has 14 amino acids. V was shortened by 3 bases and J by 4 bases, with 13 bases between the two germline ends. CDR3: CSVEGEFQYNEQFF. CDR3 coding DNA: TGCAGCGTTGAGGGAGAATTTCAATACAATGAGCAGTTCTTC.

The chain has TRBV5-1 and TRBJ2-1, with 9 bases lining up with TRBD2. The CDR3 runs 17 residues. CDR1 and CDR2 (germline): SGHRS, YFSETQ. Unmatched junction bases numbered 8, after V lost 1 base and J lost 3 bases. The CDR3 coding sequence is TGCGCCAGCAGCTTGACCCTAGCGGGACTCGACTACAATGAGCAGTTCTTC. The encoded protein is CASSLTLAGLDYNEQFF.

This clone was counted a single time. V usage is TRBV5-1 and J usage is TRBJ2-1; D perhaps matches TRBD1 (5 bases). The CDR3 totals 13 residues. Trimming pared 3 bases from V and 4 bases from J, leaving 8 bases between. Germline values: CDR1 SGHRS, CDR2 YFSETQ. CDR3 coding DNA: TGCGCCAGCAGCTCGACAGAGTACAATGAGCAGTTCTTC. Residues: CASSSTEYNEQFF.

The genes are TRBV28 and TRBJ2-7; 8 positions match TRBD2. The CDR3 is 15 residues long. CDR1 and CDR2 from the germline V gene are MDHEN and SYDVKM. Losses at the gene ends were 6 bases for V and 7 bases for J; bases not matched to a gene: 14. In DNA form, the CDR3 reads TGTGCCAGCAGCGGACCGGGACTAGGGACTAAAGAGCAGTACTTC. Its protein is CASSGPGLGTKEQYF.

The V and J genes are TRBV27 and TRBJ2-7, with no clear D. The CDR3 extends over 13 amino acids. V lost 4 bases to trimming and J lost 4 bases, with 11 bases between them. The germline V gene encodes CDR1 MNHEY and CDR2 SMNVEV (reference sequence). The CDR3 sequence: CASSSLEAYEQYF. CDR3 in DNA: TGTGCCAGCAGTTCCCTCGAGGCGTACGAGCAGTACTTC.

This chain joins TRBV30 and TRBJ2-5; 7 bases are a match to TRBD1. Germline trimming cut 0 bases from V and 7 bases from J; bases unmatched to any gene: 5. The CDR3 totals 13 residues. Germline values: CDR1 GTSNPN, CDR2 SVGIG (reference sequence). As DNA, the CDR3 is TGTGCCTGGAGTGTACAGGGGCCGTCGACCCAGTACTTC. This translates into CAWSVQGPSTQYF.

This clone was counted a single time. V and J are TRBV5-6 and TRBJ1-1, with 7 bases that match TRBD1. CDR3 length equals 17 residues. The germline CDR1 and CDR2 sequences are SGHDT and YYEEEE. V shed 6 bases, J shed 3 bases, and the junction held 17 bases outside the gene matches. The CDR3 DNA reads as TGTGCCAGCACCCCCCCCCGGGACAGTTATAGCGACACTGAAGCTTTCTTT. Its protein product is CASTPPRDSYSDTEAFF.

The chain uses TRBV7-9 and TRBJ1-2, with D uncertain. This CDR3 is 15 amino acids long. Germline assignment: CDR1 SEHNR and CDR2 FQNEAQ (reference sequence). V lost 1 base, J lost 5 bases, and 14 bases lay in between. The CDR3 loop is CASSLGLYRDYGYTF. The CDR3 DNA reads as TGTGCCAGCAGCTTAGGGTTATACAGAGATTATGGCTACACCTTC.

This sequence joins TRBV5-1 and TRBJ2-7; no reliable D call. V lost 0 bases, J lost 0 bases, and 19 bases lay in between. Germline assignment: CDR1 SGHRS and CDR2 YFSETQ. The CDR3 extends over 18 amino acids. CDR3 coding DNA: TGCGCCAGCAGCTTGGTTTATGGTGACACCAAGTACTCCTACGAGCAGTACTTC. It translates to CASSLVYGDTKYSYEQYF.

This clone occurred a few times. Other DNA sequences in the same sample also yield this CDR3. V and J are TRBV7-9 and TRBJ2-7; D gene uncertain. The length of the CDR3 is 12 residues. V lost 5 bases, J lost 0 bases, and 5 bases lay in between. Looked up from germline, CDR1 is SEHNR and CDR2 is FQNEAQ (reference sequence). CDR3 loop: CASSLSSYEQYF. CDR3 sequence (DNA): TGTGCCAGCAGCCTGAGCTCCTACGAGCAGTACTTC.

The chain employs TRBV6-1 and TRBJ2-7; TRBD1 is a possible D gene (6 bases). Germline V gene data show CDR1 as MNHNS and CDR2 as SASEGT. Trimming stripped 3 bases from V and 2 bases from J, with 8 bases between. The CDR3 loop spans 13 amino acids. In DNA form, the CDR3 reads TGTGCCAGCAGTGAGCAGGGGCCCTACGAGCAGTACTTC. It specifies CASSEQGPYEQYF.

CDR3 region: CASSLRGFLLPSGANVLTF. CDR3 in DNA: TGTGCCAGCAGTCTCAGGGGGTTCCTCCTTCCCTCTGGGGCCAACGTCCTGACTTTC. The genes are TRBV27 and TRBJ2-6, with TRBD1 matching over 7 bases. The CDR3 length is 19 residues. V lost 5 bases, J lost 0 bases, and 13 bases stayed unmatched. Germline V gene sequence: CDR1 MNHEY, CDR2 SMNVEV (reference sequence).

This clone has only a few counts. The rearrangement joins TRBV6-5 to TRBJ2-3; 10 bases are a match to TRBD2. The CDR3 covers 14 residues. The trim removed 6 bases at V and 2 bases at J, leaving 2 bases unmatched. CDR1 and CDR2 from the germline V gene are MNHEY and SVGAGI. DNA for the CDR3: TGTGCCAGCAGCGGACTAGCGGCCACAGATACGCAGTATTTT. Protein sequence: CASSGLAATDTQYF.

The gene calls are TRBV4-1 and TRBJ2-1; maybe TRBD1 (5 bases). The germline V and J ends were trimmed by 7 bases and 0 bases, with 16 bases remaining between them. CDR3 size: 16 residues. Germline lookup yields CDR1 MGHRA and CDR2 YSYEKL. The CDR3: CASTPGPQSSYNEQFF. CDR3 nucleotides: TGCGCCAGCACCCCAGGGCCCCAGAGCTCCTACAATGAGCAGTTCTTC.

This chain joins TRBV14 and TRBJ1-1; 12 bases are a match to TRBD1. V was clipped by 0 bases and J by 0 bases; unmatched bases: 5. Germline V gene sequence: CDR1 SGHDN, CDR2 FVKESK. The CDR3 length is 18 residues. The CDR3 bases are TGTGCCAGCAGCCAAGATCTCGGGACAGGGGGCTTGAACACTGAAGCTTTCTTT. As protein: CASSQDLGTGGLNTEAFF.

For the CDR3, the DNA is TGTGCCAGCAGGCCAGGGGGCTCTGGAAACACCATATATTTT. Its protein is CASRPGGSGNTIYF. The chain is built from TRBV7-2 and TRBJ1-3; 7 nucleotides agree with TRBD1. V lost 6 bases and J lost 0; bases outside the gene matches: 2. The CDR3 runs to 14 residues. Germline loops: CDR1 SGHTA, CDR2 FQGNSA.

This clone was seen only once. The rearrangement uses TRBV18 and TRBJ2-5; tentatively, D is TRBD2 (5 bases). The CDR3 extends over 14 amino acids. V lost 4 bases and J lost 1, with 10 bases in between. Germline CDR1 is KGHSH and CDR2 is LQKENI. The CDR3, as DNA: TGTGCCAGCTCACTTCCGGGAACCCAAGAGACCCAGTACTTC. Translated: CASSLPGTQETQYF.

This sequence joins TRBV28 and TRBJ2-7; TRBD1 might be the D (6 bases). Between the trimmed V and J ends, which lost 11 bases and 5 bases, there was a span of 16 bases. CDR1 is MDHEN and CDR2 is SYDVKM in the germline V gene. The CDR3 totals 12 residues. The CDR3 coding sequence is TGTGCCCATCAGGGGTACCGTAACGAGCAGTACTTC. This translates into CAHQGYRNEQYF. Together with reference TRBV28 and TRBJ2-7, the CDR3 gives the full variable domain: DVKVTQSSRYLVKRTGEKVFLECVQDMDHENMFWYRQDPGLGLRLIYFSYDVKMKEKGDIPEGYSVSREKKERFSLILESASTNQTSMYLCAHQGYRNEQYFGPGTRLTVT.

V is TRBV19 and J is TRBJ2-4; TRBD2 matches 7 bases. Per germline, CDR1 LNHDA and CDR2 SQIVND (reference sequence). The J segment lost 8 bases and the V segment lost 4 bases, leaving 11 bases of the junction unmatched. CDR3 length: 15 amino acids. Written as DNA, the CDR3 is TGTGCCAGTAGTAGGTACCTGAAACGGGGGGACATTCAGTACTTC. This gives the protein CASSRYLKRGDIQYF. The whole variable domain, remainder taken from reference TRBV19 and TRBJ2-4, is DGGITQSPKYLFRKEGQNVTLSCEQNLNHDAMYWYRQDPGQGLRLIYYSQIVNDFQKGDIAEGYSVSREKKESFPLTVTSAQKNPTAFYLCASSRYLKRGDIQYFGAGTRLSVL.

V gene TRBV5-1 combines with J gene TRBJ1-1; D is perhaps TRBD1 (6 bases). V was clipped by 0 bases and J by 1 base, with 10 bases between them. The CDR3 extends over 15 amino acids. Germline V lookup: CDR1 SGHRS, CDR2 YFSETQ. CDR3 bases: TGCGCCAGCAGCTTGGGGTGGGGGCCGAACACTGAAGCTTTCTTT. Protein: CASSLGWGPNTEAFF.